What follows are 29 T cell receptor beta chains derived from one specimen sequenced in a study of shared clonotypes between healthy human individuals. TCRdb keeps only in-frame clones here, not all; method: immunoSEQ multiplex PCR. Of about 1,800,000 clones in the sample, about 95% were seen once. Selected positively for CCR7 and CD45RO-negative, naive CD8 cells excluded terminally differentiated effector memory CD45RA+ cells. The source material was naive CD8+ T cells sorted from blood. The receptors derive from a man in his late teens or twenties in good health.

The gene calls are TRBV2 and TRBJ2-7; unclear D gene. Between the trimmed V and J ends, which lost 1 base and 2 bases, there was a span of 6 bases. CDR1 SNHLY and CDR2 FYNNEI come from the germline V gene. The CDR3 spans 13 residues. CDR3 bases: TGTGCCAGCAGTGAAGACAATCCCTACGAGCAGTACTTC. It is translated as CASSEDNPYEQYF.

This rearrangement joins TRBV9 to TRBJ1-1; the match to TRBD1 covers 8 bases. Per the germline V gene, CDR1 is SGDLS and CDR2 is YYNGEE. There are 13 residues in the CDR3. Losses at the gene ends were 0 bases for V and 7 bases for J; bases not matched to a gene: 2. The CDR3 protein is CASSVVQGDEAFF. The CDR3 region has the DNA TGTGCCAGCAGCGTAGTACAGGGGGATGAAGCTTTCTTT.

The V call is TRBV2, the J call TRBJ2-3; D unresolved. Germline V gene lookup returns CDR1 SNHLY and CDR2 FYNNEI. V shed 4 bases and J shed 2 bases, with 4 bases lying between them. This CDR3 spans 12 amino acids. The DNA for the CDR3 is TGTGCCAGCAGTGGTTTCACAGATACGCAGTATTTT. This sequence encodes CASSGFTDTQYF.

Regarding this clone: The sample contains more than one DNA sequence encoding this CDR3. The chain combines TRBV29-1 with TRBJ2-1; a weak D match, TRBD1 (7 bases). There are 14 residues in the CDR3. V lost 1 base and J 3 bases, leaving 10 bases between the germline ends. Germline CDR1 reads SQVTM; CDR2 reads ANQGSEA. The CDR3 loop is CSVEGQGGYNEQFF. The CDR3 region has the DNA TGCAGCGTTGAAGGTCAGGGGGGCTACAATGAGCAGTTCTTC.

The chain is built from TRBV14 and TRBJ2-1, with 8 bases lining up with TRBD2. Germline-derived CDR1 and CDR2 are SGHDN and FVKESK. After removal of 0 bases from V and 4 bases from J, the junction contained 8 bases not matched to a gene. The CDR3 is 17 residues long. CDR3 sequence reads: CASSQDLGGRQYNEQFF. In DNA form, the CDR3 reads TGTGCCAGCAGCCAAGATTTGGGCGGGAGGCAGTACAATGAGCAGTTCTTC.

This sequence joins TRBV19 and TRBJ1-1; unclear D gene. The ends were cut back, 3 bases at V and 6 bases at J, with 11 bases in the middle. The V gene's germline CDR1 is LNHDA and CDR2 SQIVND (reference sequence). This CDR3 contains 13 residues. CDR3 residues: CASSMAGVSEAFF. In DNA form, the CDR3 reads TGTGCCAGTAGTATGGCAGGTGTCTCTGAAGCTTTCTTT.

This rearrangement joins TRBV10-2 to TRBJ2-5; D not resolved. CDR1 is WSHSY and CDR2 is SAAADI in the germline V gene. The germline V and J ends were trimmed by 8 bases and 0 bases, with 10 bases remaining between them. This CDR3 spans 13 amino acids. The CDR3 sequence: CASGRKYQETQYF. CDR3 bases: TGCGCCAGCGGTAGGAAGTACCAAGAGACCCAGTACTTC.

This chain links TRBV2 with TRBJ2-1; D is perhaps TRBD2 (6 bases). The germline V gene encodes CDR1 SNHLY and CDR2 FYNNEI. This CDR3 spans 12 amino acids. CDR3 DNA sequence: TGTGCGCGGGGAACCACCTACAATGAGCAGTTCTTC. Protein product: CARGTTYNEQFF. The full variable domain, completed using reference TRBV2 and TRBJ2-1, is EPEVTQTPSHQVTQMGQEVILRCVPISNHLYFYWYRQILGQKVEFLVSFYNNEISEKSEIFDDQFSVERPDGSNFTLKIRSTKLEDSAMYFCARGTTYNEQFFGPGTRLTVL.

This chain uses TRBV10-2 with TRBJ2-7, with a tentative D call TRBD2 (7 bases). This CDR3 region has 13 residues. Germline assignment: CDR1 WSHSY and CDR2 SAAADI. With 10 bases removed from V and 5 bases from J, the gap between germline ends came to 18 bases. In DNA form, the CDR3 reads TGCGCCACCAACCACGGGGGGCCCAACGAGCAGTACTTC. It is translated as CATNHGGPNEQYF.

This clone appeared a few times. The chain is built from TRBV7-9 and TRBJ1-6; 8 bases fit TRBD1. CDR1 is SEHNR and CDR2 is FQNEAQ in the germline V gene (reference sequence). The CDR3 runs to 14 residues. The V gene end was trimmed by 5 bases and the J gene end by 13 bases; junction bases not matched to a gene: 10. CDR3: CASSPGTGPWPLHF. In DNA, the CDR3 is TGTGCCAGCAGCCCCGGGACAGGCCCTTGGCCCCTCCACTTT.

The V and J genes are TRBV4-1 and TRBJ2-3; the D gene is possibly TRBD2 (6 bases). Germline loops: CDR1 MGHRA, CDR2 YSYEKL. The CDR3 totals 14 residues. Between the trimmed V and J ends, which lost 0 bases and 5 bases, there was a span of 9 bases. The CDR3 is CASSQDPAGDTQYF. Here the CDR3 DNA reads TGCGCCAGCAGCCAAGACCCAGCGGGAGATACGCAGTATTTT.

J is TRBJ2-2 and V is TRBV5-6; D may be TRBD2 (6 bases). Per germline, CDR1 SGHDT and CDR2 YYEEEE. The CDR3 consists of 17 residues. V lost 3 bases and J lost 7, with 22 bases in between. CDR3 sequence reads: CASSYYTRGSVVGELFF. As DNA, the CDR3 is TGTGCCAGCAGCTACTACACACGGGGGTCGGTGGTCGGGGAGCTGTTTTTT.

CDR3 in DNA: TGTGCCAGCAGTCAATACACGTCAAGCTCCTACGAGCAGTACTTC. Its protein product is CASSQYTSSSYEQYF. The chain uses TRBV27 and TRBJ2-7; D remains ambiguous. The CDR3 is 15 amino acids. Per the germline V gene, CDR1 is MNHEY and CDR2 is SMNVEV (reference sequence). V lost 5 bases, J lost 0 bases, and 14 bases lay in between.

A word on this clone: Other DNA sequences within the sample encode an identical CDR3. The chain carries TRBV5-1 and TRBJ1-1; 7 bases map to TRBD1. From germline, CDR1 is SGHRS and CDR2 YFSETQ. This CDR3 comprises 14 residues. V trimming: 1 base; J trimming: 4 bases; junction bases outside the gene matches: 4. The DNA of the CDR3 is TGCGCCAGCAGCTTGTGGCAGGGGGGCACTGAAGCTTTCTTT. Its protein product is CASSLWQGGTEAFF.

This clone showed up just once. This sequence joins TRBV13 and TRBJ2-7; 7 bases are shared with TRBD2. Germline-derived CDR1 and CDR2 are PRHDT and FYEKMQ (reference sequence). With 0 bases clipped from V and 6 bases from J, the junction kept 8 bases outside the gene matches. The CDR3 is made up of 15 amino acids. The CDR3 coding sequence is TGTGCCAGCAGCTTAGGGCCCCAGGGAGGGAGCGAGCAGTACTTC. Its translation is CASSLGPQGGSEQYF.

The chain links TRBV5-4 to TRBJ1-1; TRBD1 matches 11 bases. CDR1 and CDR2 (germline): SGHNT, YYREEE (reference sequence). V was clipped by 5 bases and J by 3 bases; unmatched bases: 12. This CDR3 comprises 17 residues. CDR3 in DNA: TGTGCCAGCAGGGAAGGGACAGGGGGTAAGCGGGACACTGAAGCTTTCTTT. Protein sequence: CASREGTGGKRDTEAFF.

This chain connects TRBV30 to TRBJ2-7, with TRBD1 matching over 8 bases. The germline V gene has CDR1 GTSNPN and CDR2 SVGIG (reference sequence). This CDR3 contains 15 residues. V shed 3 bases and J 3 bases; nucleotides not matched to a gene: 10. In DNA form, the CDR3 reads TGTGCCTGGAGGGACATAAAGGGACAGGACTACGAGCAGTACTTC. Translated: CAWRDIKGQDYEQYF.

V is TRBV30 and J is TRBJ2-7; the D gene is possibly TRBD2 (6 bases). Germline V gene lookup returns CDR1 GTSNPN and CDR2 SVGIG (reference sequence). Trimming left V 5 bases short and J 2 bases short, with 13 bases between. The CDR3 is 13 amino acids. The CDR3 here is CAWEEGFTYEQYF. The CDR3 region has the DNA TGTGCCTGGGAGGAGGGATTTACCTACGAGCAGTACTTC.

The chain employs TRBV19 and TRBJ1-3, with no clear D. Germline loops: CDR1 LNHDA, CDR2 SQIVND (reference sequence). The CDR3 is 14 amino acids. Deletions cut 4 bases from V and 4 bases from J, with 11 bases between. CDR3 region: CASSNDLEGNTIYF. The CDR3, as DNA: TGTGCCAGTAGTAACGACTTAGAGGGAAACACCATATATTTT.

DNA for the CDR3: TGTGCCAGCAGTTACGGGGAGTACAATGAGCAGTTCTTC. This translates into CASSYGEYNEQFF. This chain connects TRBV6-5 to TRBJ2-1; possible D gene TRBD2, 5 bases. This CDR3 spans 13 amino acids. Germline CDR1 reads MNHEY; CDR2 reads SVGAGI. V was clipped by 2 bases and J by 4 bases, with 6 bases between them.

CDR3 sequence: CASSLPRYTDTQYF. The CDR3 nucleotides are TGTGCCAGCAGCTTGCCCAGATACACAGATACGCAGTATTTT. The chain combines TRBV5-6 with TRBJ2-3; D is unresolved. Germline loops: CDR1 SGHDT, CDR2 YYEEEE. The length of the CDR3 is 14 residues. The germline V and J ends were trimmed by 1 base and 2 bases, with 8 bases remaining between them.

The chain employs TRBV21-1 and TRBJ2-3; the table's TRBD1 call for D was not verified on the DNA. TRBV21-1 is marked as a pseudogene. There are 15 residues in the CDR3. This CDR3 is CASSKVNARADTQYF. The CDR3 nucleotides read TGTGCCAGCAGCAAAGTAAACGCCAGGGCAGATACGCAGTATTTT.

The rearrangement uses TRBV27 and TRBJ2-1, with a tentative D call TRBD2 (6 bases). The CDR3 length is 12 residues. Germline CDR1 MNHEY, CDR2 SMNVEV (reference sequence). V was shortened by 0 bases and J by 15 bases, with 12 bases between the two germline ends. The CDR3 protein is CASSLSGTPGFF. CDR3 coding DNA: TGTGCCAGCAGTTTATCCGGGACTCCTGGGTTCTTC.

The V and J genes are TRBV19 and TRBJ2-5; TRBD1 matches 7 bases. The CDR3 contains 14 residues. Trimming took 6 bases from V and 4 from J; bases not matched to a gene: 8. CDR1 LNHDA and CDR2 SQIVND come from the germline V gene (reference sequence). This CDR3 is CASSPTGWGETQYF. The CDR3 DNA sequence: TGTGCCAGTAGCCCGACAGGGTGGGGAGAGACCCAGTACTTC. The whole variable domain, filled in from reference TRBV19 and TRBJ2-5, reads DGGITQSPKYLFRKEGQNVTLSCEQNLNHDAMYWYRQDPGQGLRLIYYSQIVNDFQKGDIAEGYSVSREKKESFPLTVTSAQKNPTAFYLCASSPTGWGETQYFGPGTRLLVL.

The chain is built from TRBV7-6 and TRBJ2-7; D not resolved. The CDR3 spans 12 residues. V lost 3 bases and J lost 4, with 7 bases in between. Germline values: CDR1 SGHVS, CDR2 FNYEAQ. The CDR3 reads CASSLLGYEQYF. CDR3 in DNA: TGTGCCAGCAGCTTGCTCGGGTACGAGCAGTACTTC. Full variable domain (rest looked up from reference TRBV7-6 and TRBJ2-7): GAGVSQSPRYKVTKRGQDVALRCDPISGHVSLYWYRQALGQGPEFLTYFNYEAQQDKSGLPNDRFSAERPEGSISTLTIQRTEQRDSAMYRCASSLLGYEQYFGPGTRLTVT.

The rearrangement links TRBV6-5 to TRBJ1-4; 7 nucleotides align to TRBD1. The CDR3 consists of 15 residues. Germline V gives CDR1 MNHEY, CDR2 SVGAGI. V dropped 2 bases and J dropped 6; count of bases not matched to a gene: 6. The CDR3 here is CASSYQQGLDEKLFF. Written as DNA, the CDR3 is TGTGCCAGCAGTTACCAACAGGGGTTGGATGAAAAACTGTTTTTT.

The rearrangement joins TRBV28 to TRBJ2-7; D ambiguous. Trimming shortened V by 5 bases and J by 2 bases, and 13 bases separated the two germline ends. In germline, CDR1 is MDHEN, CDR2 SYDVKM. This CDR3 is 14 amino acids long. The CDR3 sequence is CASSKQWMAYEQYF. The CDR3 bases are TGTGCCAGCAGTAAACAGTGGATGGCCTACGAGCAGTACTTC.

J is TRBJ1-5 and V is TRBV23-1; D is unclear. TRBV23-1 is reported as an ORF; its role is uncertain. The CDR3 extends over 15 amino acids. With 4 bases removed from V and 4 bases from J, the gap between germline ends came to 14 bases. CDR3 DNA: TGCGCCAGCAGTCGCCCCAGGCGAGGGAATCAGCCCCAGCATTTT. This codes for CASSRPRRGNQPQHF.

The genes are TRBV27 and TRBJ2-1; TRBD1 matches at 9 bases. Germline CDR1 reads MNHEY; CDR2 reads SMNVEV (reference sequence). Trimming cost V 0 bases and J 1 base; bases outside gene matches: 4. The CDR3 is 17 amino acids. CDR3 bases: TGTGCCAGCAGTTTATCAGCTGGGACAGGGTCCTACAATGAGCAGTTCTTC. It yields the protein CASSLSAGTGSYNEQFF.